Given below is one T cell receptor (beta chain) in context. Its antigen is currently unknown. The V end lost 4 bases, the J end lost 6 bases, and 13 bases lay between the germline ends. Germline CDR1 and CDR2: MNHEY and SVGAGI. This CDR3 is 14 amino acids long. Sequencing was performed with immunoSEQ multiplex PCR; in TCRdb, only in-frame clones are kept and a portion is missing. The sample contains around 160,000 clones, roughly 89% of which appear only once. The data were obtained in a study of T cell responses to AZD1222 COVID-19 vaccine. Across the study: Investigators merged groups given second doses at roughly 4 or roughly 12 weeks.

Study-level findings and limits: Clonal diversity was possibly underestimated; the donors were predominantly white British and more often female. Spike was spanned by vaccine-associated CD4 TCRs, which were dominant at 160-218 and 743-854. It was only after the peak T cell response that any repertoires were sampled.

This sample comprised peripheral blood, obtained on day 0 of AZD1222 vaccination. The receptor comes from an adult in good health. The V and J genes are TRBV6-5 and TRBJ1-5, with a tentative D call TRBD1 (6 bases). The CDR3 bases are TGTGCCAGCAGTTTTGCAGGGGTCGGTCAGCCCCAGCATTTT. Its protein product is CASSFAGVGQPQHF.